A selection of T cell receptor beta chains follows, all from one sample in a study of blood T cell repertoires in COVID-19. Clones were sequenced by immunoSEQ multiplex PCR, and TCRdb holds only the in-frame ones, with some missing. The sample records approximately 150,000 clones, 88% being singletons. Material for sequencing was peripheral blood. These receptors all come from a man between 60 and 70 years old with active or convalescent COVID-19. The CDR3 runs from the conserved cysteine through the conserved F or W. The order of the fields is D gene, V gene, clone size, J gene, CDR3 protein, CDR3 DNA. A D gene is named only where the DNA matches it firmly. Clone size is given for some rows only: seen once, a few or many times, or a class if the clone is expanded.

NA	TRBV28	once	TRBJ1-6	CASIPRGGLNSPLHF	TGTGCCAGCATCCCCCGCGGGGGGCTTAATTCACCCCTCCACTTT
NA	TRBV5-8	NA	TRBJ2-5	CASSFQDILQETQYF	TGTGCCAGCAGCTTCCAGGACATCCTACAAGAGACCCAGTACTTC
NA	TRBV9	once	TRBJ2-3	CASSPRLADTQYF	TGTGCCAGCAGCCCCAGACTAGCAGATACGCAGTATTTT
TRBD1	TRBV27	NA	TRBJ2-7	CASSLFTGAPHEQYF	TGTGCCAGCAGTTTATTCACAGGGGCACCCCACGAGCAGTACTTC
NA	TRBV5-1	NA	TRBJ1-4	CASSATGMATNEKLFF	TGCGCCAGCAGCGCCACAGGGATGGCAACTAATGAAAAACTGTTTTTT
NA	TRBV5-1	few	TRBJ2-7	CASSSSTGHLSYEQYF	TGCGCCAGCAGCTCCTCTACGGGACACCTCTCCTACGAGCAGTACTTC
NA	TRBV7-9	NA	TRBJ1-2	CASSLAGTKFAGGYTF	TGTGCCAGCAGCTTAGCCGGAACCAAGTTCGCCGGGGGCTACACCTTC
TRBD2	TRBV5-1	NA	TRBJ2-5	CASSLRGTTQETQYF	TGCGCCAGCAGCTTGCGAGGGACTACTCAAGAGACCCAGTACTTC
TRBD1	TRBV19	NA	TRBJ2-5	CASSYRGPGIQETQYF	TGTGCCAGTAGTTACAGGGGTCCAGGGATCCAAGAGACCCAGTACTTC
TRBD2	TRBV7-3	NA	TRBJ2-1	CASSTRGGRGSEQFF	TGTGCCAGCAGCACGCGGGGCGGGAGAGGGAGTGAGCAGTTCTTC
TRBD2	TRBV28	NA	TRBJ2-1	CASRLASGTLSSYNEQFF	TGTGCCAGCAGATTAGCTAGCGGGACCCTGAGCTCCTACAATGAGCAGTTCTTC
NA	TRBV27	NA	TRBJ2-5	CASSWREQETQYF	TGTGCCAGCAGTTGGAGGGAGCAAGAGACCCAGTACTTC
NA	TRBV28	NA	TRBJ1-4	CASSLAEKLFF	TGTGCCAGCAGTTTGGCCGAAAAACTGTTTTTT
TRBD2	TRBV27	NA	TRBJ2-1	CASSTLSRRGWRNEQFF	TGTGCCAGCAGTACCTTGAGTCGGCGGGGGTGGCGGAATGAGCAGTTCTTC
NA	TRBV7-2	NA	TRBJ2-4	CASSPVTGTLAKNIQYF	TGTGCCAGCAGCCCAGTTACAGGGACCCTGGCCAAAAACATTCAGTACTTC
NA	TRBV5-1	NA	TRBJ1-4	CASSFGRGANEKLFF	TGCGCCAGCAGTTTTGGGCGGGGTGCCAATGAAAAACTGTTTTTT
TRBD1	TRBV5-6	NA	TRBJ1-2	CASSWWDRVYGYTF	TGTGCCAGCAGCTGGTGGGACAGGGTTTATGGCTACACCTTC
NA	TRBV7-2	few	TRBJ2-1	CASSSDRYNEQFF	TGTGCCAGCAGCTCGGACAGATACAATGAGCAGTTCTTC
TRBD2	TRBV24-1	NA	TRBJ2-5	CATSDTSGRGETQYF	TGTGCCACCAGTGATACTAGCGGGAGAGGAGAGACCCAGTACTTC
TRBD1	TRBV7-2	NA	TRBJ2-7	CASSVSGQGYEQYF	TGTGCCAGCAGCGTCTCGGGACAGGGTTACGAGCAGTACTTC
TRBD2	TRBV7-2	NA	TRBJ2-5	CASSSRGVAGFGTQYF	TGTGCCAGCAGTTCCCGGGGAGTAGCGGGGTTTGGGACCCAGTACTTC
TRBD1	TRBV19	NA	TRBJ2-2	CASSSPGQVNTGELFF	TGTGCCAGTAGTTCTCCGGGACAGGTTAACACCGGGGAGCTGTTTTTT
NA	TRBV28	NA	TRBJ1-2	CASSLSGGVNGYTF	TGTGCCAGCAGTTTATCTGGGGGCGTAAATGGCTACACCTTC
NA	TRBV29-1	few	TRBJ2-3	CSVERGSGASTDTQYF	TGCAGCGTTGAAAGGGGTAGCGGAGCTAGCACAGATACGCAGTATTTT
NA	TRBV3-1/TRBV3-2	NA	TRBJ1-6	CASSRSNSPLHF	TGTGCCAGCAGTCGTAGTAATTCACCCCTCCACTTT
TRBD1	TRBV5-1	NA	TRBJ2-6	CASSLRTGGMSANVLTF	TGCGCCAGCAGCCTTCGGACAGGGGGAATGTCGGCCAACGTCCTGACTTTC
TRBD1	TRBV5-1	NA	TRBJ2-2	CASSGATGSGTGELFF	TGCGCCAGCAGCGGGGCGACAGGGAGCGGCACCGGGGAGCTGTTTTTT
NA	TRBV2	NA	TRBJ1-6	CASSSGGFDNSPLHF	TGTGCCAGCAGTTCGGGTGGTTTCGATAATTCACCCCTCCACTTT
NA	TRBV2	NA	TRBJ2-5	CASSESVGLQETQYF	TGTGCCAGCAGTGAATCGGTGGGACTGCAAGAGACCCAGTACTTC
TRBD1	TRBV7-9	NA	TRBJ2-2	CASSLGTGLPGHGELFF	TGTGCCAGCAGCTTAGGGACAGGTCTCCCCGGTCACGGGGAGCTGTTTTTT
TRBD2	TRBV11-2	NA	TRBJ2-5	CASSSILAGRETQYF	TGTGCCAGCAGCTCCATTTTAGCGGGAAGGGAGACCCAGTACTTC
TRBD1	TRBV7-2	NA	TRBJ2-6	CASSTGDSLSGANVLTF	TGTGCCAGCAGCACCGGGGACAGCTTATCTGGGGCCAACGTCCTGACTTTC
TRBD1	TRBV6-5	NA	TRBJ1-2	CASMGQVTNYGYTF	TGTGCCAGCATGGGACAGGTTACTAACTATGGCTACACCTTC
NA	TRBV19	NA	TRBJ2-2	CASSIGHPGELFF	TGTGCCAGTAGTATCGGACATCCCGGGGAGCTGTTTTTT
TRBD2	TRBV9	once	TRBJ2-3	CASSASGTSTDTQYF	TGTGCCAGCAGCGCTAGCGGGACAAGCACAGATACGCAGTATTTT
NA	TRBV15	NA	TRBJ1-6	CATSIRQPSPLHF	TGTGCCACCAGCATACGACAGCCTTCACCCCTCCACTTT
TRBD2	TRBV5-4	NA	TRBJ2-3	CASSPGVAGGWDTQYF	TGTGCCAGCAGCCCCGGGGTAGCGGGAGGTTGGGATACGCAGTATTTT
NA	TRBV11-2	NA	TRBJ1-1	CASSLVAGLNTEAFF	TGTGCCAGCAGCTTAGTGGCAGGGCTTAACACTGAAGCTTTCTTT
NA	TRBV2	NA	TRBJ2-1	CASSVETANEQFF	TGTGCCAGCAGTGTTGAGACAGCGAATGAGCAGTTCTTC
TRBD1	TRBV29-1	few	TRBJ1-5	CSVEVTGTGSPYGSKPQHF	TGCAGCGTTGAAGTTACCGGGACAGGGAGTCCTTATGGATCGAAGCCCCAGCATTTT
NA	TRBV9	NA	TRBJ1-3	CASSVSGAGNTIYF	TGTGCCAGCAGCGTATCCGGGGCTGGAAACACCATATATTTT
NA	TRBV27	NA	TRBJ1-6	CASSPRTAQYSPLHF	TGTGCCAGCAGTCCCCGGACAGCTCAGTATTCACCCCTCCACTTT
TRBD2	TRBV7-6	NA	TRBJ2-1	CASSLEVPGVAGARGDEQFF	TGTGCCAGCAGCTTAGAGGTCCCGGGAGTAGCGGGAGCCCGGGGGGATGAGCAGTTCTTC
TRBD2	TRBV3-1/TRBV3-2	NA	TRBJ2-1	CASSQGGLAGGGPEQFF	TGTGCCAGCAGCCAAGGAGGACTAGCGGGAGGAGGCCCTGAGCAGTTCTTC
TRBD2	TRBV5-1	once	TRBJ2-2	CASRLAGGPTGELFF	TGCGCCAGCAGACTAGCGGGAGGGCCCACCGGGGAGCTGTTTTTT
TRBD1	TRBV4-1	NA	TRBJ2-7	CASSQSGTGVSSGTYEQYF	TGCGCCAGCAGCCAATCCGGGACAGGGGTGTCTAGCGGAACCTACGAGCAGTACTTC